This T cell receptor (beta chain) stems from a study of multiple sclerosis patients with progressive multifocal leukoencephalopathy. Described time point: 5 to 6 months of natalizumab therapy. Every listed patient previously received interferon beta; all PML patients were women. Generated by immunoSEQ multiplex PCR, the TCRdb table keeps only in-frame clones and is missing some. The table has tens of thousands of clones, approximately 89% seen once; the top ten hold approximately 1.5%. With 7 bases clipped from V and 8 bases from J, the junction kept 12 bases outside the gene matches. This CDR3 is built from 15 residues. Germline V lookup: CDR1 SGHNT, CDR2 YYREEE (reference sequence). With respect to this clone: Its antigen is unidentified.

Overall study results and limits: In most PML patients, TRB repertoires appeared less diverse by entropy.

J is TRBJ1-4 and V is TRBV5-4; 9 positions match TRBD1. This sequence was found in a human donor with multiple sclerosis. The sequencing here drew on PBMCs, taken from a patient treated with natalizumab. CDR3 protein: CASGLKQGAGEKLFF. The DNA of the CDR3 is TGTGCCAGCGGCCTCAAACAGGGGGCTGGAGAAAAACTGTTTTTT.